One and the same sample provided the 28 T cell receptor beta chains below, sequenced in a study of beta chain features in type 1 diabetes. Expressed TCRB transcripts got sequenced, as all isolated RNA was reverse transcribed. Assay: immunoSEQ multiplex PCR; the TCRdb copy retains only in-frame clones and omits some. Counted here are 810,000 or so clones, roughly a sixth occurring once; the ten biggest clones make up about 0.02%. The sequenced sample consisted of naive CD4+ T cells from blood. These receptors were obtained from a woman younger than 30 in good health.

About this clone: Different DNA sequences within this sample yield the same CDR3. The genes are TRBV11-2 and TRBJ2-1; 7 bases map to TRBD2. V was pared by 5 bases and J by 1 base, with 5 bases of the junction left unmatched. CDR1 SGHAT and CDR2 FQNNGV come from the germline V gene. The CDR3 spans 15 residues. The CDR3 DNA reads TGTGCCAGCAGCCTCAGCGGGACTTCCTACAATGAGCAGTTCTTC. It codes for CASSLSGTSYNEQFF.

This chain connects TRBV28 to TRBJ2-7; TRBD2 might be the D (5 bases). This CDR3 comprises 14 residues. Germline CDR1 and CDR2: MDHEN and SYDVKM. The germline V and J ends were trimmed by 6 bases and 6 bases, with 18 bases remaining between them. The CDR3 region is CASRRPMRLAEQYF. CDR3 nucleotides: TGTGCCAGCAGGCGGCCCATGCGGCTAGCCGAGCAGTACTTC. The entire variable domain, with the rest obtained from reference TRBV28 and TRBJ2-7, is as follows: DVKVTQSSRYLVKRTGEKVFLECVQDMDHENMFWYRQDPGLGLRLIYFSYDVKMKEKGDIPEGYSVSREKKERFSLILESASTNQTSMYLCASRRPMRLAEQYFGPGTRLTVT.

This sequence joins TRBV13 and TRBJ2-7, with 8 bases aligning to TRBD2. The CDR3 spans 15 residues. Germline CDR1 reads PRHDT; CDR2 reads FYEKMQ (reference sequence). V lost 4 bases to trimming and J lost 0 bases; unmatched junction nucleotides: 5. In nucleotides, the CDR3 is TGTGCCAGCAGCTATAGCGGGAAAGGCTCCTACGAGCAGTACTTC. It translates to CASSYSGKGSYEQYF.

The chain has TRBV28 and TRBJ2-1; D is possibly TRBD1 (6 bases). The CDR3 runs to 16 residues. The germline gives CDR1 MDHEN, CDR2 SYDVKM. V was cut by 1 base and J by 7 bases, with 17 bases left in between. The CDR3 region has the DNA TGTGCCAGCAGTTTATATCGGCAGGGGATGGGGAATGAGCAGTTCTTC. This translates into CASSLYRQGMGNEQFF.

A note on this clone: One end of the junction is discordant with germline, which a read error may explain. The chain employs TRBV6-5 and TRBJ2-5; TRBD2 might be the D (6 bases). Germline assignment: CDR1 MNHEY and CDR2 SVGAGI. The CDR3 sequence is 13 residues long. CDR3: CAISAGRQETQYF. The CDR3 nucleotides are TGTGCCATCAGTGCCGGGAGACAAGAGACCCAGTACTTC.

The sample holds a few counts of this clone. The chain carries TRBV10-3 and TRBJ2-2; maybe TRBD1 (8 bases). The V and J ends lost 8 bases and 6 bases respectively, with 25 bases between them. This CDR3 region has 17 residues. The germline gives CDR1 ENHRY, CDR2 SYGVKD. CDR3 in DNA: TGTGCCATCCGGGAGGTGACAGGACAGGGAGCCTCCGGGGAGCTGTTTTTT. This codes for CAIREVTGQGASGELFF.

The V and J genes are TRBV11-2 and TRBJ2-1; 15 positions match TRBD2. V lost 4 bases and J lost 9; bases outside the gene matches: 10. Germline lookup yields CDR1 SGHAT and CDR2 FQNNGV. CDR3 length: 17 amino acids. The CDR3 bases are TGTGCCAGCAGCTCAGGACTAGCGGGAGGGCCCAGAGGTGAGCAGTTCTTC. This codes for CASSSGLAGGPRGEQFF.

In this sample, this clone turned up a few times. CDR3 bases: TGCAGCGCAATACAGGGAAGCAACACCATATATTTT. It specifies CSAIQGSNTIYF. The gene calls are TRBV29-1 and TRBJ1-3, with D tentatively TRBD1 (6 bases). With 7 bases removed from V and 7 bases from J, the gap between germline ends came to 14 bases. Germline V gene data show CDR1 as SQVTM and CDR2 as ANQGSEA. The CDR3 is made up of 12 amino acids.

The chain combines TRBV6-6 with TRBJ2-1, with D possibly TRBD1 on 6 matching bases. Germline V lookup: CDR1 MNHNY, CDR2 SVGAGI (reference sequence). This CDR3 region has 15 residues. Trimming pared 4 bases from V and 0 bases from J, leaving 10 bases between. The CDR3 here is CASSWDTSSYNEQFF. The CDR3 nucleotides read TGTGCCAGCAGTTGGGACACGAGCTCCTACAATGAGCAGTTCTTC.

J is TRBJ2-7 and V is TRBV21-1; no DNA check was done on the table's D call, TRBD1. TRBV21-1 is noted as a pseudogene. This CDR3 has 12 amino acids. Here the CDR3 reads CASSDSSYEQYF. CDR3 bases: TGTGCCAGCAGCGACAGTTCCTACGAGCAGTACTTC.

This clone was seen a few times. Other DNA sequences in the same sample also yield this CDR3. The chain has TRBV29-1 and TRBJ2-3; the D gene could be TRBD1 or TRBD2 (5 bases each). The germline V gene encodes CDR1 SQVTM and CDR2 ANQGSEA. Trimming removed 3 bases at V and 1 base at J, with 8 bases between. The CDR3 loop spans 13 amino acids. Written as DNA, the CDR3 is TGCAGCGTTGATAGGGGAGGCACAGATACGCAGTATTTT. Translated, it gives CSVDRGGTDTQYF.

The chain recombines TRBV18 with TRBJ2-1; no definite D call. Trimming removed 2 bases at V and 7 bases at J, with 18 bases between. CDR1 and CDR2 from the germline V gene are KGHSH and LQKENI. CDR3 length equals 16 residues. The CDR3 DNA follows: TGTGCCAGCTCACCAAGTTCACCCGGAGTGGGAAATGAGCAGTTCTTC. Encoded protein: CASSPSSPGVGNEQFF.

The chain carries TRBV6-4 and TRBJ2-3; D gene unclear. Trimming removed 8 bases from V and 0 bases from J, with 12 bases in between. This CDR3 contains 14 residues. CDR1 is MRHNA and CDR2 is SNTAGT in the germline V gene. The CDR3 loop is CASSTTSSTDTQYF. The CDR3 DNA sequence: TGTGCCAGCTCAACCACCAGCAGCACAGATACGCAGTATTTT.

The chain links TRBV5-6 to TRBJ2-1; 9 bases match TRBD1. The germline V gene has CDR1 SGHDT and CDR2 YYEEEE. V gave up 5 bases and J gave up 6 bases; unmatched junction bases: 6. CDR3 size: 14 residues. The CDR3 loop is CASSRTGEGNEQFF. The CDR3 coding sequence is TGTGCCAGCAGTAGGACAGGGGAGGGCAATGAGCAGTTCTTC.

This clone was observed a few times. The chain couples TRBV7-9 to TRBJ2-2; tentatively, D is TRBD1 (6 bases). Trimming stripped 5 bases from V and 6 bases from J, with 7 bases between. CDR3 length: 12 residues. Germline lookup yields CDR1 SEHNR and CDR2 FQNEAQ (reference sequence). CDR3 coding DNA: TGTGCCAGCAGCCCAGGGGCCGGGGAGCTGTTTTTT. Translating it yields CASSPGAGELFF.

A few counts support this clone. This chain uses TRBV9 with TRBJ2-3; D unresolved. This CDR3 spans 14 amino acids. In germline, CDR1 is SGDLS, CDR2 YYNGEE. V was clipped by 4 bases and J by 0 bases, with 9 bases between them. The CDR3 DNA is TGTGCCAGCAGCTCCCGACCGAGCACAGATACGCAGTATTTT. Protein product: CASSSRPSTDTQYF.

The rearrangement links TRBV28 to TRBJ1-2; weak D call: TRBD1 (6 bases). The length of the CDR3 is 18 residues. Germline V lookup: CDR1 MDHEN, CDR2 SYDVKM. Trimming cost V 7 bases and J 0 bases, with 24 bases left between them. CDR3 in DNA: TGTGCCAGCACCATGGGGGCCGAAGGGACGCCAGCTAACTATGGCTACACCTTC. Translating gives CASTMGAEGTPANYGYTF.

This clone was detected a few times. The chain is built from TRBV5-4 and TRBJ2-7; D is perhaps TRBD2 (5 bases). This CDR3 has 13 amino acids. Between the trimmed V and J ends, which lost 4 bases and 6 bases, there was a span of 14 bases. In germline, CDR1 is SGHNT, CDR2 YYREEE (reference sequence). The CDR3: CASSPPAGGEQYF. As DNA, the CDR3 is TGTGCCAGCAGCCCCCCGGCAGGAGGCGAGCAGTACTTC.

The CDR3, as DNA: TGTGCCAGCAGCCCGGCGCCGGGACAGGGTTCAGGGGCCAACGTCCTGACTTTC. This sequence encodes CASSPAPGQGSGANVLTF. This chain links TRBV7-9 with TRBJ2-6; 9 bases map to TRBD1. The CDR3 consists of 18 residues. Germline trimming cut 5 bases from V and 4 bases from J; bases unmatched to any gene: 12. Germline CDR1 reads SEHNR; CDR2 reads FQNEAQ (reference sequence).

The genes are TRBV5-4 and TRBJ2-2; 8 bases align to TRBD1. The CDR3 sequence is 16 residues long. Germline values: CDR1 SGHNT, CDR2 YYREEE (reference sequence). The V gene end was trimmed by 0 bases and the J gene end by 0 bases; junction bases not matched to a gene: 1. CDR3 sequence: CASSLAGGANTGELFF. The CDR3 DNA reads as TGTGCCAGCAGCTTGGCAGGGGGCGCGAACACCGGGGAGCTGTTTTTT. The full variable domain, its missing parts supplied by reference TRBV5-4 and TRBJ2-2, is ETGVTQSPTHLIKTRGQQVTLRCSSQSGHNTVSWYQQALGQGPQFIFQYYREEENGRGNFPPRFSGLQFPNYSSELNVNALELDDSALYLCASSLAGGANTGELFFGEGSRLTVL.

In its sample, this clone was seen a few times. The chain links TRBV7-9 to TRBJ2-7; tentatively, D is TRBD2 (5 bases). CDR3 length equals 12 residues. The V end lost 3 bases, the J end lost 7 bases, and 10 bases lay between the germline ends. The germline CDR1 and CDR2 sequences are SEHNR and FQNEAQ (reference sequence). The CDR3 bases are TGTGCCAGCAGCTTTGGGAGATGGGAGCAGTACTTC. The encoded protein is CASSFGRWEQYF.

This chain links TRBV29-1 with TRBJ2-3; 14 nucleotides line up with TRBD2. Germline V lookup: CDR1 SQVTM, CDR2 ANQGSEA. With 4 bases clipped from V and 0 bases from J, the junction kept 12 bases outside the gene matches. The CDR3 totals 19 residues. CDR3 residues: CSVVHGTSGSWWSTDTQYF. In nucleotides, the CDR3 is TGCAGCGTTGTCCACGGGACTAGCGGGAGTTGGTGGAGCACAGATACGCAGTATTTT.

J is TRBJ1-1 and V is TRBV20-1, with TRBD1 as a possible D gene (5 bases). The CDR3 length is 11 residues. Per the germline V gene, CDR1 is DFQATT and CDR2 is SNEGSKA (reference sequence). Trimming removed 7 bases from V and 3 bases from J, with 9 bases in between. The CDR3 spells CSVPTDTEAFF. For the CDR3, the DNA is TGCAGTGTACCGACAGACACTGAAGCTTTCTTT.

The chain carries TRBV6-5 and TRBJ2-7; perhaps TRBD2 as D (5 bases). Germline V gene sequence: CDR1 MNHEY, CDR2 SVGAGI. V was cut by 6 bases and J by 2 bases, with 17 bases left in between. CDR3 length equals 15 residues. CDR3 coding DNA: TGTGCCAGCAGCCTCTCCGCGCGGGCCGCCTACGAGCAGTACTTC. It is translated as CASSLSARAAYEQYF.

This clone was counted only a few times. This CDR3 is also generated by other DNA sequences in the sample. The chain couples TRBV5-1 to TRBJ2-1; possibly TRBD2 for D (6 bases). The CDR3 spans 15 residues. V was pared by 5 bases and J by 0 bases, with 12 bases between. Germline CDR1 is SGHRS and CDR2 is YFSETQ. The CDR3 region has the DNA TGCGCCAGCAGTTCCGGGGGAAGCTCCTACAATGAGCAGTTCTTC. The encoded protein is CASSSGGSSYNEQFF. The whole variable domain, filled in from reference TRBV5-1 and TRBJ2-1, reads KAGVTQTPRYLIKTRGQQVTLSCSPISGHRSVSWYQQTPGQGLQFLFEYFSETQRNKGNFPGRFSGRQFSNSRSEMNVSTLELGDSALYLCASSSGGSSYNEQFFGPGTRLTVL.

This clone was detected a few times. The sample contains more than one DNA sequence encoding this CDR3. The chain recombines TRBV9 with TRBJ2-3, with 7 bases aligning to TRBD1. There are 13 residues in the CDR3. The ends lost 2 bases at V and 3 bases at J; junction bases unmatched: 0. The germline CDR1 and CDR2 sequences are SGDLS and YYNGEE. CDR3 DNA sequence: TGTGCCAGCAGCGTCAGGGGGACAGATACGCAGTATTTT. Residues: CASSVRGTDTQYF.

This clone was found a few times. The chain is built from TRBV4-2 and TRBJ2-7; the D gene is possibly TRBD2 (5 bases). Germline CDR1 is LGHNA and CDR2 is YNFKEQ. CDR3 length equals 16 residues. Trimming pared 1 base from V and 3 bases from J, leaving 16 bases between. The CDR3 DNA reads TGTGCCAGCAGCCAAGCCGCTTCCGGGGTAAACTACGAGCAGTACTTC. Amino acids: CASSQAASGVNYEQYF.

This clone was seen a handful of times. The chain couples TRBV20-1 to TRBJ2-5, with D perhaps TRBD1 (5 bases). V lost 6 bases, J lost 5 bases, and 10 bases lay in between. Germline lookup yields CDR1 DFQATT and CDR2 SNEGSKA (reference sequence). CDR3 length: 11 amino acids. The CDR3 nucleotides are TGCAGTGCCCAAAAGGGGGAGACCCAGTACTTC. It specifies CSAQKGETQYF.